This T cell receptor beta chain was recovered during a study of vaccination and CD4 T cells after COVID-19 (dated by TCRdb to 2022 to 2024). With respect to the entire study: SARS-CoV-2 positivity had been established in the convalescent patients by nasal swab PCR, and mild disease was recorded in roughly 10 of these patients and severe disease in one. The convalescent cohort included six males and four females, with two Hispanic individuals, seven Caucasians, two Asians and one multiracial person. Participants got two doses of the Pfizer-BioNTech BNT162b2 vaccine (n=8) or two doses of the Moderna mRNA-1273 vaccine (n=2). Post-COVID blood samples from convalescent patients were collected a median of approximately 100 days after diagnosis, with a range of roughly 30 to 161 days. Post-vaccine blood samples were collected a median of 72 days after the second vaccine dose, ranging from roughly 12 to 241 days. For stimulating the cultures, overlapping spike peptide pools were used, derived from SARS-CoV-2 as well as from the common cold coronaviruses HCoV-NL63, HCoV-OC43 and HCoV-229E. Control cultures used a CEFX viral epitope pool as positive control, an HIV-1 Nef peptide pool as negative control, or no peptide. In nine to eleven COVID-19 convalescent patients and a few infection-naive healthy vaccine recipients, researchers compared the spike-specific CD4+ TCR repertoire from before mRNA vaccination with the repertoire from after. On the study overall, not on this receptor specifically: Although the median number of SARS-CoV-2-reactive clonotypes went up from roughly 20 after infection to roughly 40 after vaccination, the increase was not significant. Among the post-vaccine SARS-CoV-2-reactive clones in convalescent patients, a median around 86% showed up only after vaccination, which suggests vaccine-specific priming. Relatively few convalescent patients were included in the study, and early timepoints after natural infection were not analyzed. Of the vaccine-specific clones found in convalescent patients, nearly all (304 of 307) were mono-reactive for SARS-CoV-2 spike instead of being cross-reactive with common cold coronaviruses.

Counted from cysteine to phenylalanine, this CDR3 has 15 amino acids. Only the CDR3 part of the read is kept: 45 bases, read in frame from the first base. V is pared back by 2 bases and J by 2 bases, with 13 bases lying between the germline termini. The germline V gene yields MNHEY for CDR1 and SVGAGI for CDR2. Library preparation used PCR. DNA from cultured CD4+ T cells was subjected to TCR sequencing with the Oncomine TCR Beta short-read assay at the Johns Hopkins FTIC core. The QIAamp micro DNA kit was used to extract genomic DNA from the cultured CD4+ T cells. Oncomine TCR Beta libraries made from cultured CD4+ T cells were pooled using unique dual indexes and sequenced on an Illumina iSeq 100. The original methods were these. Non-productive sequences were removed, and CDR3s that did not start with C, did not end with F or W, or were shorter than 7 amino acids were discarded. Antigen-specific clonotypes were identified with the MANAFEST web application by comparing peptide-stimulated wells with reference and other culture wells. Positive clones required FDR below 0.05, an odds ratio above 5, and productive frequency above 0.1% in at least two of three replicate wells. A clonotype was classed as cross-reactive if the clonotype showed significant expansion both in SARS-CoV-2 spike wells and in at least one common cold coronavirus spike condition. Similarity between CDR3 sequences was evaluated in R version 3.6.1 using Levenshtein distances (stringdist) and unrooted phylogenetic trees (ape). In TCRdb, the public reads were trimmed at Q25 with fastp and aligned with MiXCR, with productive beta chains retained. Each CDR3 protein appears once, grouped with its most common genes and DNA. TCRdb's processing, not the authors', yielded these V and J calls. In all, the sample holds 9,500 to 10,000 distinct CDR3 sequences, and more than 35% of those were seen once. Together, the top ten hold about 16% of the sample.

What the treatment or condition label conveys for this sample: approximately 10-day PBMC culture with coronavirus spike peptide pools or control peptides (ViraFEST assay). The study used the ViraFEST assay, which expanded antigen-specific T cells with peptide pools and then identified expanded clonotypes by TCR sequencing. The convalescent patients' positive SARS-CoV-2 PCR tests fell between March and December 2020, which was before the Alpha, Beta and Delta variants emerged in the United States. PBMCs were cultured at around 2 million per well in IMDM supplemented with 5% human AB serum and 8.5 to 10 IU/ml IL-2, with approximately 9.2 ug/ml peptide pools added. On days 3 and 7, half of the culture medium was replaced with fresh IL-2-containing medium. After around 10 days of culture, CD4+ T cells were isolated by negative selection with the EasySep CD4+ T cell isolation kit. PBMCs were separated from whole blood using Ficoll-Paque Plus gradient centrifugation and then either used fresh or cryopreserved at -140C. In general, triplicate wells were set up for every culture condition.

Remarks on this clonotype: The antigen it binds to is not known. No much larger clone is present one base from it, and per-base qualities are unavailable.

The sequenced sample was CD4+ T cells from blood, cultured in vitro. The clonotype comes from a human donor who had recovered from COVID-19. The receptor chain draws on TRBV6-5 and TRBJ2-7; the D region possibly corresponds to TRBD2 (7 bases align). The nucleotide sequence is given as TGTGCCAGCAGTTACAAGGGGGGGGCCCCCTACGAGCAGTACTTC. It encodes CASSYKGGAPYEQYF.